Reported below is one T cell receptor beta chain. Profiled with immunoSEQ multiplex PCR; TCRdb holds only in-frame clones, not every one. Among approximately 15,000 clones listed, around four fifths were seen once. Germline-derived CDR1 and CDR2 are MDHEN and SYDVKM. The CDR3 is 15 amino acids. V lost 5 bases, J lost 2 bases, and 15 bases lay in between. These data are taken from a study of technical replicates of blood from a few donors. This TCR was recovered from a human donor in good health. The chain couples TRBV28 to TRBJ1-1; TRBD1 is a possible D gene (5 bases). Material for sequencing was PBMCs. The CDR3 reads CASSTQTVVNTEAFF. Here the CDR3 DNA reads TGTGCCAGCAGTACTCAGACAGTGGTTAACACTGAAGCTTTCTTT.